This TCR beta chain was obtained from a study of cytomegalovirus exposure and HLA in healthy donors. General study findings and limits: Among TCR beta chains, those listed as cytomegalovirus-associated numbered fewer than 200.

With respect to this clone: Its cognate antigen is unknown.

Germline CDR1 SGDLS, CDR2 YYNGEE. The length of the CDR3 is 12 residues. It was with 60 Vbeta and 13 Jbeta primers that the PCR ran. Only in-frame clones appear in the TCRdb table, and some are missing; sequencing was by immunoSEQ multiplex PCR. The table lists more than 150,000 clones, approximately 82% of them singletons, with approximately 1.2% in the top ten. This receptor was taken from a girl aged 2 to 9 in good health and CMV-seropositive. V and J are TRBV9 and TRBJ2-5; no definite D call. The J call may be mistaken, given a closer DNA end match to TRBJ2-7. Sequenced input: PBMCs. In nucleotides, the CDR3 is TGTGCCAGCAGCGACAGCTCCTACGAGCAGTACTTC. Translating it yields CASSDSSYEQYF.